These T cell receptor beta chains were read from a single sample in a study of blood T cell repertoires in COVID-19. The table came from immunoSEQ multiplex PCR; TCRdb's copy has only in-frame clones and leaves some out. The sample lists roughly 130,000 clones; less than 90% were seen once. The sequenced material came from peripheral blood. These receptors originate from a woman in her thirties who had recovered from COVID-19. Each CDR3 is given with its conserved first and last residue. The order of the fields is V gene, D gene, J gene, clone size, CDR3 protein, CDR3 DNA. D genes are given only for firm matches. The size of a clone is reported for some rows only, either as once, few or many, or as a class for expanded clones.

V: TRBV29-1
D: TRBD1
J: TRBJ2-1
size: .
CDR3: CSVGTVRNEQFF
DNA: TGCAGCGTAGGGACAGTCCGCAATGAGCAGTTCTTC

V: TRBV19
D: TRBD2
J: TRBJ2-2
size: .
CDR3: CASSRPRTSGTGELFF
DNA: TGTGCCAGTAGTAGACCCCGGACTAGCGGGACCGGGGAGCTGTTTTTT

V: TRBV11-2
D: .
J: TRBJ1-3
size: .
CDR3: CASSLDRAGNTIYF
DNA: TGTGCCAGCAGCTTAGACAGGGCTGGAAACACCATATATTTT

V: TRBV7-2
D: .
J: TRBJ2-5
size: .
CDR3: CASSDRTYETQYF
DNA: TGTGCCAGCAGCGACAGGACGTACGAGACCCAGTACTTC

V: TRBV2
D: TRBD2
J: TRBJ2-3
size: .
CDR3: CASSEALGGGLTDTQYF
DNA: TGTGCCAGCAGTGAAGCGCTTGGGGGAGGGCTCACAGATACGCAGTATTTT

V: TRBV6-2/TRBV6-3
D: .
J: TRBJ2-1
size: .
CDR3: CASSYSPGGRGYNEQFF
DNA: TGTGCCAGCAGTTACTCCCCCGGGGGCAGGGGGTACAATGAGCAGTTCTTC

V: TRBV12-3/TRBV12-4
D: .
J: TRBJ2-2
size: .
CDR3: CASSPGPRELFF
DNA: TGTGCCAGCAGTCCAGGGCCCCGGGAGCTGTTTTTT

V: TRBV6-5
D: .
J: TRBJ2-2
size: few
CDR3: CASSNRVEDGELFF
DNA: TGTGCCAGCAGTAACAGGGTGGAAGACGGGGAGCTGTTTTTT

V: TRBV10-1
D: .
J: TRBJ2-7
size: few
CDR3: CASSESREYEQYF
DNA: TGCGCCAGCAGTGAGTCGCGAGAATACGAGCAGTACTTC

V: TRBV7-9
D: .
J: TRBJ1-1
size: .
CDR3: CASSSNRVRVTEAFF
DNA: TGTGCCAGCAGCTCTAACAGGGTGCGGGTAACTGAAGCTTTCTTT

V: TRBV2
D: .
J: TRBJ2-3
size: .
CDR3: CASIPAGTGTQYF
DNA: TGTGCCAGCATCCCAGCGGGCACAGGTACGCAGTATTTT

V: TRBV7-3
D: TRBD1
J: TRBJ1-5
size: .
CDR3: CASILRRRTGENQPQHF
DNA: TGTGCCAGCATACTCCGTCGACGGACAGGGGAAAATCAGCCCCAGCATTTT

V: TRBV6-1
D: TRBD2
J: TRBJ2-1
size: few
CDR3: CASSEAGGYNEQFF
DNA: TGTGCCAGCAGTGAAGCGGGAGGGTACAATGAGCAGTTCTTC

V: TRBV27
D: .
J: TRBJ2-1
size: .
CDR3: CASSMSSYNEQFF
DNA: TGTGCCAGCAGCATGAGCTCCTACAATGAGCAGTTCTTC

V: TRBV28
D: .
J: TRBJ1-5
size: .
CDR3: CASRPPGVSNQPQHF
DNA: TGTGCCAGCAGGCCGCCCGGGGTCAGCAATCAGCCCCAGCATTTT

V: TRBV24-1
D: .
J: TRBJ1-2
size: .
CDR3: CATSDFQQGIYGYTF
DNA: TGTGCCACCAGTGATTTCCAGCAGGGGATATATGGCTACACCTTC

V: TRBV5-1
D: .
J: TRBJ2-7
size: .
CDR3: CASSQGHPGGYEQYF
DNA: TGCGCCAGCAGTCAGGGACACCCCGGCGGATACGAGCAGTACTTC

V: TRBV18
D: TRBD1
J: TRBJ2-1
size: .
CDR3: CASSPGDRAVYNEQFF
DNA: TGTGCCAGCTCACCAGGGGACAGGGCCGTCTACAATGAGCAGTTCTTC

V: TRBV6-1
D: .
J: TRBJ2-3
size: .
CDR3: CASSESTVSRTDTQYF
DNA: TGTGCCAGCAGTGAAAGCACGGTTTCCCGCACAGATACGCAGTATTTT

V: TRBV27
D: TRBD1
J: TRBJ2-4
size: .
CDR3: CASSPEKGALAKNIQYF
DNA: TGTGCCAGCAGTCCAGAGAAGGGGGCGCTAGCCAAAAACATTCAGTACTTC

V: TRBV27
D: .
J: TRBJ1-1
size: .
CDR3: CASSLTRDSNTEAFF
DNA: TGTGCCAGCAGTTTGACCAGGGATTCGAACACTGAAGCTTTCTTT

V: TRBV6-1
D: .
J: TRBJ1-4
size: .
CDR3: CASSERFWQGVEKLFF
DNA: TGTGCCAGCAGTGAAAGGTTCTGGCAGGGTGTCGAAAAACTGTTTTTT

V: TRBV7-8
D: .
J: TRBJ2-1
size: .
CDR3: CASSLAALNNEQFF
DNA: TGTGCCAGCAGCTTAGCGGCCCTTAACAATGAGCAGTTCTTC

V: TRBV27
D: TRBD2
J: TRBJ2-3
size: .
CDR3: CASSPFSGGSADTQYF
DNA: TGTGCCAGCAGTCCCTTCAGCGGGGGTAGTGCAGATACGCAGTATTTT

V: TRBV5-1
D: TRBD2
J: TRBJ2-3
size: .
CDR3: CASSFTSGGTDTQYF
DNA: TGCGCCAGCAGCTTTACTAGCGGGGGCACAGATACGCAGTATTTT

V: TRBV7-2
D: TRBD2
J: TRBJ2-3
size: .
CDR3: CASSSTSGRNTQYF
DNA: TGTGCCAGCAGCTCGACTAGCGGGAGAAATACGCAGTATTTT

V: TRBV2
D: .
J: TRBJ1-6
size: .
CDR3: CASRGLSSSYNSPLHF
DNA: TGTGCCAGCAGGGGTTTATCTAGCTCCTATAATTCACCCCTCCACTTT

V: TRBV19
D: TRBD2
J: TRBJ2-1
size: few
CDR3: CASSITSGSANEQFF
DNA: TGTGCCAGTAGTATCACTAGCGGGAGTGCCAATGAGCAGTTCTTC

V: TRBV7-9
D: .
J: TRBJ2-3
size: .
CDR3: CASSPPLGGRVTHTQYF
DNA: TGTGCCAGCAGCCCCCCCCTCGGCGGGCGTGTCACACATACGCAGTATTTT

V: TRBV18
D: .
J: TRBJ2-3
size: once
CDR3: CASSPTGTYTDTQYF
DNA: TGTGCCAGCTCACCCACCGGGACTTACACAGATACGCAGTATTTT

V: TRBV27
D: TRBD2
J: TRBJ2-1
size: .
CDR3: CASSTSGSYNEQFF
DNA: TGTGCCAGCAGTACTAGCGGGAGTTACAATGAGCAGTTCTTC

V: TRBV3-1/TRBV3-2
D: TRBD2
J: TRBJ2-5
size: .
CDR3: CASSQELAGETQYF
DNA: TGTGCCAGCAGCCAAGAACTAGCGGGAGAGACCCAGTACTTC

V: TRBV7-3
D: .
J: TRBJ2-3
size: .
CDR3: CASSNGGSTDTQYF
DNA: TGTGCCAGCAGCAACGGAGGTAGCACAGATACGCAGTATTTT

V: TRBV27
D: TRBD1
J: TRBJ1-4
size: .
CDR3: CASSHRGPDEKLFF
DNA: TGTGCCAGCAGCCACAGGGGGCCTGATGAAAAACTGTTTTTT

V: TRBV15
D: .
J: TRBJ2-1
size: .
CDR3: CASRQESSYNEQFF
DNA: TGTGCCTCCCGACAGGAGAGTTCCTACAATGAGCAGTTCTTC

V: TRBV5-1
D: TRBD2
J: TRBJ2-1
size: .
CDR3: CASSLVTSGPYNEQFF
DNA: TGCGCCAGCAGCTTGGTGACTAGCGGCCCCTACAATGAGCAGTTCTTC

V: TRBV6-4
D: .
J: TRBJ2-2
size: .
CDR3: CANIRGRGTGELFF
DNA: TGTGCCAACATACGAGGGAGGGGGACCGGGGAGCTGTTTTTT

V: TRBV7-9
D: TRBD2
J: TRBJ2-5
size: few
CDR3: CASSPVAGLVTQYF
DNA: TGTGCCAGCAGCCCCGTAGCGGGGTTAGTCACCCAGTACTTC

V: TRBV5-1
D: TRBD2
J: TRBJ2-1
size: .
CDR3: CASSWASGSPGGEQFF
DNA: TGCGCCAGCAGCTGGGCTAGCGGGAGCCCCGGCGGTGAGCAGTTCTTC

V: TRBV4-1
D: .
J: TRBJ1-1
size: .
CDR3: CASSQDMGSMVAFF
DNA: TGCGCCAGCAGCCAAGATATGGGCAGCATGGTCGCTTTCTTT

V: TRBV29-1
D: TRBD2
J: TRBJ2-4
size: .
CDR3: CSVPAGDIQYF
DNA: TGCAGCGTTCCGGCGGGGGACATTCAGTACTTC

V: TRBV21-1
D: .
J: TRBJ2-2
size: few
CDR3: CASSKYSFWASGPLNTGELFF
DNA: TGTGCCAGCAGCAAATATTCTTTCTGGGCTAGCGGGCCGCTCAACACCGGGGAGCTGTTTTTT

V: TRBV6-5
D: TRBD2
J: TRBJ2-7
size: .
CDR3: CATHPVLAGTYEQYF
DNA: TGTGCCACCCACCCAGTACTAGCGGGGACCTACGAGCAGTACTTC

V: TRBV4-1
D: TRBD1
J: TRBJ1-5
size: .
CDR3: CASSRGQGSNQPQHF
DNA: TGCGCCAGCAGCCGAGGACAGGGCAGCAATCAGCCCCAGCATTTT

V: TRBV24-1
D: TRBD1
J: TRBJ1-2
size: .
CDR3: CATSDPSSGGSYTF
DNA: TGTGCCACCAGTGATCCGAGCTCAGGGGGAAGCTACACCTTC

V: TRBV10-1
D: TRBD2
J: TRBJ2-1
size: .
CDR3: CASSRLAGDYNEQFF
DNA: TGCGCCAGCAGTCGACTAGCGGGGGATTACAATGAGCAGTTCTTC

V: TRBV27
D: TRBD1
J: TRBJ1-5
size: .
CDR3: CASRMITGGASQPQHF
DNA: TGTGCCAGCAGGATGATTACAGGGGGCGCGTCTCAGCCCCAGCATTTT

V: TRBV14
D: .
J: TRBJ2-7
size: .
CDR3: CASARDRLNYEQYF
DNA: TGTGCCAGCGCAAGAGACAGGCTCAACTACGAGCAGTACTTC

V: TRBV2
D: .
J: TRBJ1-5
size: .
CDR3: CASSEGTVGNQPQHF
DNA: TGTGCCAGCAGTGAAGGGACAGTTGGCAATCAGCCCCAGCATTTT

V: TRBV5-1
D: TRBD2
J: TRBJ2-1
size: .
CDR3: CASIRTSGESSYNEQFF
DNA: TGCGCCAGCATCCGGACTAGCGGGGAAAGCTCCTACAATGAGCAGTTCTTC

V: TRBV7-3
D: TRBD2
J: TRBJ2-1
size: .
CDR3: CASSLAGGPRSNEQFF
DNA: TGTGCCAGCAGTCTAGCGGGGGGGCCTCGATCCAATGAGCAGTTCTTC

V: TRBV18
D: TRBD1
J: TRBJ1-2
size: .
CDR3: CASSASGTGVYGYTF
DNA: TGTGCCAGCTCAGCATCCGGGACAGGGGTCTATGGCTACACCTTC

V: TRBV7-9
D: TRBD1
J: TRBJ2-7
size: .
CDR3: CASSPDGTGHDEQYF
DNA: TGTGCCAGCAGCCCAGATGGGACAGGGCATGACGAGCAGTACTTC

V: TRBV30
D: .
J: TRBJ1-2
size: .
CDR3: CAWYRGSNYGYTF
DNA: TGTGCCTGGTATCGGGGATCTAACTATGGCTACACCTTC